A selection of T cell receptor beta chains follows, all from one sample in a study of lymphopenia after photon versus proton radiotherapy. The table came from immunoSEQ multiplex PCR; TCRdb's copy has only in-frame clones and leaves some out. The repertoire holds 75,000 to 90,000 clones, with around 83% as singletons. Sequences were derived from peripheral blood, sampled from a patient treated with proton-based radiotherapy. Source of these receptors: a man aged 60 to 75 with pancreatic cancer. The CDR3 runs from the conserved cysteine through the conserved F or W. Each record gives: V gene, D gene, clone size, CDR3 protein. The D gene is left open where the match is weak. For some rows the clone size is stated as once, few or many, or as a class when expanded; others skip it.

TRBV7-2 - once CASSLVAAAGELFF
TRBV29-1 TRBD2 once CSVTPRLAGDNEQFF
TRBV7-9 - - CASSFWDFSGNTGELFF
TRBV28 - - CASSSRGFGETQYF
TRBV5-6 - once CASTARSTDTQYF
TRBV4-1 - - CASSQEHYPDTQYF
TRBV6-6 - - CASSYGGGNQPQHF
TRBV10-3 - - CAISEASRANTEAFF
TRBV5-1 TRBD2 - CASSLVGLAGGTGELFF
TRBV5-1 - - CASSLQGFFADTQYF
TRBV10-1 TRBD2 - CASSELREGPNEQFF
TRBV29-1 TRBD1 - CSASQGSGEQYF
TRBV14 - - CASSQNLGAKNIQYF
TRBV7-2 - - CASSHDYNQPQHF
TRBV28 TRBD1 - CASSHSPGTESTGELFF
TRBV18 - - CASSPGLSPDTQYF
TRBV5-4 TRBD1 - CASSLGQGRTYGYTF
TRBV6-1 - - CASSLGQTSNQPQHF
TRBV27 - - CASSNVGSYNEQFF
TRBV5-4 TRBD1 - CASSAPVRQGRTKNIQYF
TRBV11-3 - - CASSPIGTGLDTDTQYF
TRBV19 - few CASSISGLSNQPQHF
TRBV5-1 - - CASSFPSGEQYF
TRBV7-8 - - CASSLAFREQYF
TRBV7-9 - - CASSWGHKSYEQYF
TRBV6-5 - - CASSYSRQGKGNTIYF
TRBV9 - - CASSPTFGLHSGNTIYF